The entry below describes one T cell receptor (beta chain). Its antigen is currently unknown. Sequencing of the DNA from cultured CD4+ T cells was carried out with the Oncomine TCR Beta short-read assay. MiXCR was run by TCRdb on the PCR reads, yielding one entry per CDR3 protein. The table has around 9,400 distinct CDR3 sequences, roughly 24% seen once. These data come from a study of vaccination and CD4 T cells after COVID-19. Study-wide points: A median of around 90% of reactive clones, in convalescent patients, became evident only post-vaccination.

As to treatment: roughly 11-day PBMC culture with coronavirus spike peptide pools or control peptides (ViraFEST assay). The germline V gene has CDR1 MNHNS and CDR2 SASEGT. CDR3 length equals 14 residues. V was cut by 6 bases and J by 0 bases, with 11 bases left in between. The clonotype was recovered from a human donor who had recovered from COVID-19. J is TRBJ1-1 and V is TRBV6-1; maybe TRBD1 (5 bases). The material sequenced was CD4+ T cells from blood, cultured in vitro, taken after SARS-CoV-2 vaccination. CDR3 nucleotides: TGTGCCAGCAGACGGACGGACATGAACACTGAAGCTTTCTTT. Protein: CASRRTDMNTEAFF.